This TCR beta chain is drawn from a study of blood T cell repertoires in COVID-19. About the study: PBMCs, B-cell-depleted T cells, or T cells were the source of the cDNA or gDNA that made up the material.

Sequenced by immunoSEQ multiplex PCR; TCRdb stores in-frame clones only, minus some. The sample shows 43,000 or so clones, 87% of them seen only once. The V gene end was trimmed by 5 bases and the J gene end by 10 bases; junction bases not matched to a gene: 13. Germline CDR1 MDHEN, CDR2 SYDVKM. This CDR3 region has 15 residues. The sequenced sample was peripheral blood. The chain couples TRBV28 to TRBJ2-1, with TRBD2 matching over 8 bases. The TCR originated in a woman aged 80 or over with active COVID-19. CDR3 in amino acids: CASSPLGSGGKEQFF. The CDR3 region has the DNA TGTGCCAGCAGTCCTTTGGGAAGCGGGGGCAAGGAGCAGTTCTTC. The entire variable domain, with the rest obtained from reference TRBV28 and TRBJ2-1, is as follows: DVKVTQSSRYLVKRTGEKVFLECVQDMDHENMFWYRQDPGLGLRLIYFSYDVKMKEKGDIPEGYSVSREKKERFSLILESASTNQTSMYLCASSPLGSGGKEQFFGPGTRLTVL.